The 15 T cell receptor beta chains below all came from one sample that was sequenced in a study of cytomegalovirus exposure and HLA in healthy donors (dated by TCRdb to 2017 to 2019). Library preparation used the immunoSEQ multiplex PCR assay. What TCRdb holds here is the immuneACCESS table cut down to in-frame rearrangements. Part of the clones is not present; checked against another copy, under half of the missing clones reflect an unresolved V gene, and the others are unexplained. This sample holds 60,000 to 65,000 clones; 90% to 97% were observed only once. Roughly 1% of the sample is in the top ten clones. The sample was PBMCs. All receptors derive from a woman between 18 and 30 years old in good health and CMV-seronegative.

The chain combines TRBV28 with TRBJ2-7, with 9 bases fitting TRBD1. Germline CDR1 is MDHEN and CDR2 is SYDVKM. The junction had 12 bases not matched to a gene; V was cut back by 7 bases and J by 5 bases. The CDR3 is 15 residues long. This chain's CDR3 is CASTLPGTGYHEQYF. The CDR3 nucleotides are TGTGCCAGCACCCTACCCGGGACAGGGTACCACGAGCAGTACTTC.

This chain connects TRBV28 to TRBJ2-7; D gene uncertain. V was cut by 3 bases and J by 9 bases, with 18 bases left in between. In germline, CDR1 is MDHEN, CDR2 SYDVKM. The CDR3 is 14 amino acids. The CDR3 spells CASSFGPGTVVQYF. The DNA for the CDR3 is TGTGCCAGCAGTTTTGGGCCCGGAACGGTAGTGCAGTACTTC.

The chain employs TRBV11-2 and TRBJ2-2, with 7 bases identical to TRBD2. CDR3 length: 14 residues. V was pared by 5 bases and J by 4 bases, with 4 bases of the junction left unmatched. Per the germline V gene, CDR1 is SGHAT and CDR2 is FQNNGV. DNA for the CDR3: TGTGCCAGCAGCCGGGGGGTAACCACCGGGGAGCTGTTTTTT. Its translation is CASSRGVTTGELFF. Based on the CDR3 plus reference TRBV11-2 and TRBJ2-2, the full variable domain is EAGVAQSPRYKIIEKRQSVAFWCNPISGHATLYWYQQILGQGPKLLIQFQNNGVVDDSQLPKDRFSAERLKGVDSTLKIQPAKLEDSAVYLCASSRGVTTGELFFGEGSRLTVL.

The chain combines TRBV6-1 with TRBJ1-1; unclear D gene. CDR1 is MNHNS, CDR2 SASEGT, per germline. Between the trimmed V and J ends, which lost 5 bases and 6 bases, there was a span of 10 bases. The CDR3 is made up of 12 amino acids. The CDR3 DNA is TGTGCCAGCAGTTCAGATCCTGCTGAAGCTTTCTTT. Protein: CASSSDPAEAFF.

The chain carries TRBV18 and TRBJ1-1; tentatively, D is TRBD1 (5 bases). Per germline, CDR1 KGHSH and CDR2 LQKENI. This CDR3 has 11 amino acids. The ends were cut back, 5 bases at V and 8 bases at J, with 9 bases in the middle. CDR3 region: CASSGRGEAFF. CDR3 nucleotide sequence: TGTGCCAGCTCAGGGAGGGGAGAAGCTTTCTTT.

This rearrangement joins TRBV9 to TRBJ2-7; 11 bases agree with TRBD2. Germline V gene sequence: CDR1 SGDLS, CDR2 YYNGEE. The V segment lost 4 bases and the J segment 6 bases; nucleotides outside the gene matches: 6. This CDR3 contains 14 residues. CDR3 loop: CASSPGLAATEQYF. CDR3 bases: TGTGCCAGCAGCCCGGGACTAGCGGCCACCGAGCAGTACTTC. Full variable domain (remainder filled in from reference TRBV9 and TRBJ2-7): DSGVTQTPKHLITATGQRVTLRCSPRSGDLSVYWYQQSLDQGLQFLIQYYNGEERAKGNILERFSAQQFPDLHSELNLSSLELGDSALYFCASSPGLAATEQYFGPGTRLTVT.

This rearrangement joins TRBV28 to TRBJ1-2; 10 bases agree with TRBD1. The V gene's germline CDR1 is MDHEN and CDR2 SYDVKM. With 3 bases clipped from V and 5 bases from J, the junction kept 3 bases outside the gene matches. CDR3 length equals 14 residues. In nucleotides, the CDR3 is TGTGCCAGCAGTTTCCCGGGACAGGGGTATGGCTACACCTTC. Protein product: CASSFPGQGYGYTF.

J is TRBJ2-1 and V is TRBV20-1; D is unresolved. The V and J ends lost 6 bases and 9 bases respectively, with 9 bases between them. CDR1 is DFQATT and CDR2 is SNEGSKA in the germline V gene (reference sequence). CDR3 length equals 10 residues. In nucleotides, the CDR3 is TGCAGTGCCCGGTACGGTGAGCAGTTCTTC. Protein: CSARYGEQFF.

This rearrangement joins TRBV11-3 to TRBJ1-1; TRBD1 is a possible D gene (6 bases). There are 13 residues in the CDR3. Trimming left V 5 bases short and J 11 bases short, with 18 bases between. Germline V gene lookup returns CDR1 SGHNT and CDR2 YENEEA. CDR3 nucleotide sequence: TGTGCCAGCAGCCCAAACAGGGATGCAAGGGCTTTCTTT. Translating it yields CASSPNRDARAFF.

J is TRBJ2-2 and V is TRBV7-9; TRBD2 might be the D (5 bases). The CDR3 has 16 residues. Per the germline V gene, CDR1 is SEHNR and CDR2 is FQNEAQ (reference sequence). V lost 5 bases, J lost 5 bases, and 18 bases lay in between. The CDR3 region is CASSPRGSGRTGELFF. The CDR3 nucleotides read TGTGCCAGCAGCCCCCGAGGGAGTGGGCGTACCGGGGAGCTGTTTTTT.

The genes are TRBV10-2 and TRBJ2-5, with 7 bases that match TRBD2. The CDR3 sequence is 12 residues long. Germline CDR1 and CDR2: WSHSY and SAAADI. V trimming: 6 bases; J trimming: 3 bases; junction bases outside the gene matches: 1. This chain's CDR3 is CASRGTKETQYF. The CDR3 DNA sequence: TGCGCCAGCAGGGGGACTAAAGAGACCCAGTACTTC.

The DNA for the CDR3 is TGTGCCAGCAGTTACTCCCTAGCGGGGGTGGTGAATGAGCAGTTCTTC. Encoded protein: CASSYSLAGVVNEQFF. This chain joins TRBV6-5 and TRBJ2-1; 10 positions match TRBD2. Per the germline V gene, CDR1 is MNHEY and CDR2 is SVGAGI. The CDR3 loop spans 16 amino acids. J lost 7 bases, V lost 0 bases, and 6 bases had no gene match.

This sequence joins TRBV5-1 and TRBJ2-3, with D tentatively TRBD2 (5 bases). The CDR3 is 15 amino acids. Germline CDR1 is SGHRS and CDR2 is YFSETQ. Trimming removed 0 bases from V and 2 bases from J, with 10 bases in between. The CDR3 coding sequence is TGCGCCAGCAGCTTGGTTGGGAGAAACACAGATACGCAGTATTTT. Encoded protein: CASSLVGRNTDTQYF.

This chain links TRBV11-3 with TRBJ2-6; 8 positions match TRBD1. J was trimmed by 0 bases and V by 5 bases; bases with no gene match: 9. CDR1 SGHNT and CDR2 YENEEA come from the germline V gene. The CDR3 runs to 18 residues. The CDR3 is CASSQGASRLSGANVLTF. CDR3 nucleotide sequence: TGTGCCAGCAGCCAGGGGGCCAGCCGACTCTCTGGGGCCAACGTCCTGACTTTC.

The chain has TRBV6-6 and TRBJ2-7; D is undetermined. This CDR3 has 15 residues. The germline V and J ends were trimmed by 2 bases and 0 bases, with 11 bases remaining between them. Germline-derived CDR1 and CDR2 are MNHNY and SVGAGI (reference sequence). The CDR3 loop reads CASSYGLLGSYEQYF. The CDR3 DNA reads TGTGCCAGCAGTTACGGTCTTCTAGGCTCCTACGAGCAGTACTTC.